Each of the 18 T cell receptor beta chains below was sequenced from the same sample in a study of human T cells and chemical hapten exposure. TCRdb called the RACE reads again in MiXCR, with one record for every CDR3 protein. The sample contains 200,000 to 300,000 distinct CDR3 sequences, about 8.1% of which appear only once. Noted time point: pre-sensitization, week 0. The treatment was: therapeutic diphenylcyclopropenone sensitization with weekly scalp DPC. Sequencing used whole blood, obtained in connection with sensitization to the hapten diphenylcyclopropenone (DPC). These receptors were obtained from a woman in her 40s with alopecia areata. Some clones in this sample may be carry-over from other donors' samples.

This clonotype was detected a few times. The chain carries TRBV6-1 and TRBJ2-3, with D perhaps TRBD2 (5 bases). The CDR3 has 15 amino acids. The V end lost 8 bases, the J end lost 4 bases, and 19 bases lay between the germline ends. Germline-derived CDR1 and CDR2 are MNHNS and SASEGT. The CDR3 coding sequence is TGTGCCAGCGTGGCGGGTGAGGGTGGGGCAGATACGCAGTATTTT. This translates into CASVAGEGGADTQYF.

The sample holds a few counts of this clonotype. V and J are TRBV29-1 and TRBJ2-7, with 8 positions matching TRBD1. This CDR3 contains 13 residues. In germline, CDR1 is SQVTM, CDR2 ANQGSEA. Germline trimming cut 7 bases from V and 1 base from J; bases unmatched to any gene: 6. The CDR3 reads CSGGTGRSYEQYF. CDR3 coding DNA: TGCAGCGGTGGGACAGGACGATCCTACGAGCAGTACTTC.

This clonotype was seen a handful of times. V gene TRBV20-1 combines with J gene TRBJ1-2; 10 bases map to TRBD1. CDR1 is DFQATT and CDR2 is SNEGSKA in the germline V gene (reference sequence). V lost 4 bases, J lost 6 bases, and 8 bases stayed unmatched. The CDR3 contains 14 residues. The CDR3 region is CSAKYDRGRDGYTF. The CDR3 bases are TGCAGTGCTAAGTACGACAGGGGGCGCGATGGCTACACCTTC.

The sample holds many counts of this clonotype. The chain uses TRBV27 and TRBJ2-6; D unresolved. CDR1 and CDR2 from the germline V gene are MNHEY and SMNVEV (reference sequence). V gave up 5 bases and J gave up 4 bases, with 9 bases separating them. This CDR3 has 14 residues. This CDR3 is CASSPLRGANVLTF. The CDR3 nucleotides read TGTGCCAGCAGTCCCTTGAGAGGGGCCAACGTCCTGACTTTC.

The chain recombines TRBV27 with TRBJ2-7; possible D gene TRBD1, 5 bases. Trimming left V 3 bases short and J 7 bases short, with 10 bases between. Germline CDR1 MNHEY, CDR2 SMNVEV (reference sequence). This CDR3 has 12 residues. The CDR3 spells CASSFQGSEQYF. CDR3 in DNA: TGTGCCAGCAGTTTTCAGGGAAGTGAGCAGTACTTC.

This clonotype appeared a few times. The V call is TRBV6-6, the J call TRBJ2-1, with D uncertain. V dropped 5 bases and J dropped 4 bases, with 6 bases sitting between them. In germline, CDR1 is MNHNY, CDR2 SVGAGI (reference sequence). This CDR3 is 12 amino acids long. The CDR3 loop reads CASSRKYNEQFF. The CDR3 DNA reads TGTGCCAGCAGTCGAAAGTACAATGAGCAGTTCTTC.

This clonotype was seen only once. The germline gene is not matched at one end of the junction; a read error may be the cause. The CDR3 DNA sequence: TGTGCCAGCAGAAAAACACCGGGCGGGGTACAGCCCAAGCATTTT. It is translated as CASRKTPGGVQPKHF. The chain joins TRBV28 to TRBJ1-5; D is uncertain. Germline V CDR1 and CDR2: MDHEN, SYDVKM. The length of the CDR3 is 15 residues.

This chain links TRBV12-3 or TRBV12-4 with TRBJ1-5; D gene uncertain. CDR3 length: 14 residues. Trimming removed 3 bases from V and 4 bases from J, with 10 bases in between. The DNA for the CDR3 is TGTGCCAGCAGTTTGGGCAGCCTAAATCAGCCCCAGCATTTT. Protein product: CASSLGSLNQPQHF.

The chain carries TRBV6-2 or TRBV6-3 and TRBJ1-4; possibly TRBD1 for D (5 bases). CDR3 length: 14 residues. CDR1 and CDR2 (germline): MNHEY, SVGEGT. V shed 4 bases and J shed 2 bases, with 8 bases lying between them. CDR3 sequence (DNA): TGTGCCAGCAGTTTCGGGACGACTAATGAAAAACTGTTTTTT. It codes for CASSFGTTNEKLFF.

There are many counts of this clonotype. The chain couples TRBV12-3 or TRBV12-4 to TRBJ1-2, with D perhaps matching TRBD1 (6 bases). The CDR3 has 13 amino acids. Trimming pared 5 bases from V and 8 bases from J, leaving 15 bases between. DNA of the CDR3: TGTGCCAGCAGTCCCGGGACACTCAGCGGCTACACCTTC. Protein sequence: CASSPGTLSGYTF.

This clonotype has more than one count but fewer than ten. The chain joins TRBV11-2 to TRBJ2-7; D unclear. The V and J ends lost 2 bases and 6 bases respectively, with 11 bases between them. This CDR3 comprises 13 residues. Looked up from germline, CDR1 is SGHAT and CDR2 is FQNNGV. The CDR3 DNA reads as TGTGCCAGCAGCTTATTCTCTCCCATCGAGCAGTACTTC. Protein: CASSLFSPIEQYF.

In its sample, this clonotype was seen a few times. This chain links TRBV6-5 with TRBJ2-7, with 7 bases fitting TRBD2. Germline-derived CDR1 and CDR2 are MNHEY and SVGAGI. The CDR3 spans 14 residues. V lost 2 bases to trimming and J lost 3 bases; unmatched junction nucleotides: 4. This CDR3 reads CASSYQREVYEQYF. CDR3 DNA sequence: TGTGCCAGCAGTTACCAACGGGAGGTCTACGAGCAGTACTTC.

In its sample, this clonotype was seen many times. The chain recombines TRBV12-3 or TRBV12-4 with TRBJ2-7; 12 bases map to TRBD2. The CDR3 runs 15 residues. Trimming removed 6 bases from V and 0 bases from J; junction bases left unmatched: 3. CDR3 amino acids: CASRTSGRPSYEQYF. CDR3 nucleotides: TGTGCCAGCAGAACTAGCGGGAGGCCCTCCTACGAGCAGTACTTC.

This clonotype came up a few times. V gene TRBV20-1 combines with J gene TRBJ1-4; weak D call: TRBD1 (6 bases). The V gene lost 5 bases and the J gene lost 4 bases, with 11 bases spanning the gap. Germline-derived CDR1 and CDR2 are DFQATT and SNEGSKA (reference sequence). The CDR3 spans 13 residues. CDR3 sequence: CSAETGLNEKLFF. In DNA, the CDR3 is TGCAGTGCTGAGACAGGCCTTAATGAAAAACTGTTTTTT.

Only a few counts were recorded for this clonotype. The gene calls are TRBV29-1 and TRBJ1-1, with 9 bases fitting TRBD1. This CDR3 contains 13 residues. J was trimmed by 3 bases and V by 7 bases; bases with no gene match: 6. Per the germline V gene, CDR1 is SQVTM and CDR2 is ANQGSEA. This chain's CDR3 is CSAEGQGDTEAFF. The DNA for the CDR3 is TGCAGCGCTGAGGGACAGGGAGACACTGAAGCTTTCTTT.

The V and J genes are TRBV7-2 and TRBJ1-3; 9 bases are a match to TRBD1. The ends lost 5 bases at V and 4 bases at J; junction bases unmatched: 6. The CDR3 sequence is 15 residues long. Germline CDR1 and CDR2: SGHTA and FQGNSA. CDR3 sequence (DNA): TGTGCCAGCAGCCCTCGGACAGGGGACGGAAACACCATATATTTT. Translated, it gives CASSPRTGDGNTIYF.

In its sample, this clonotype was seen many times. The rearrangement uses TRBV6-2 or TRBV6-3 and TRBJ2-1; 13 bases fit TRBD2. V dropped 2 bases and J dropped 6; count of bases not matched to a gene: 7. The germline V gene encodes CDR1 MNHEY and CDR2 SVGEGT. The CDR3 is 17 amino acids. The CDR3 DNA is TGTGCCAGCAGTTACCCCCTCACTAGCGGGAGGGGCAATGAGCAGTTCTTC. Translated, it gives CASSYPLTSGRGNEQFF.

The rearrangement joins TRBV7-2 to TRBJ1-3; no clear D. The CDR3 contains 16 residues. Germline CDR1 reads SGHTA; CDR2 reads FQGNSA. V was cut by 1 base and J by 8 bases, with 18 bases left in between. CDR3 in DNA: TGTGCCAGCAGCTTAGGTTCCCACCAGCCCATGGACACCATATATTTT. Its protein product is CASSLGSHQPMDTIYF.